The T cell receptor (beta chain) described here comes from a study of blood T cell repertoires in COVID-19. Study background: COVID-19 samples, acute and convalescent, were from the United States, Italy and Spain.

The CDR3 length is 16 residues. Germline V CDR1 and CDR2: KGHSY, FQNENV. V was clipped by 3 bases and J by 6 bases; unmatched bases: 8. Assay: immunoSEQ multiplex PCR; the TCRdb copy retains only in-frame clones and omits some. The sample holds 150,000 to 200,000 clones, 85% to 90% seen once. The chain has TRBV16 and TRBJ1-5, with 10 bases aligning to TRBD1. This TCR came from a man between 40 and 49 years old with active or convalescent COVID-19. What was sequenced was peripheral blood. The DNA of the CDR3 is TGTGCCAGCAGCCAGACAGGGGGCATTCGTAGTCAGCCCCAGCATTTT. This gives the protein CASSQTGGIRSQPQHF.